The 11 T cell receptor beta chains given below trace back to one sample, sequenced in a study of cytomegalovirus exposure and HLA in healthy donors. 60 Vbeta and 13 Jbeta primers were used in PCR. The table came from immunoSEQ multiplex PCR; TCRdb's copy has only in-frame clones and leaves some out. The sample comprises 200,000 to 250,000 clones, about 79% of which are singletons, and 1.5% to 2% rests with the top ten. Input material: PBMCs. The receptor source for this set is a young man in good health and CMV-seronegative.

J is TRBJ2-7 and V is TRBV9, with D possibly matching TRBD1 (6 bases). CDR1 is SGDLS and CDR2 is YYNGEE in the germline V gene. This CDR3 spans 18 amino acids. V was trimmed by 0 bases and J by 2 bases, leaving 21 bases between them. CDR3 sequence: CASSVGWPTGAKTYEQYF. In DNA form, the CDR3 reads TGTGCCAGCAGCGTAGGGTGGCCGACAGGCGCAAAGACCTACGAGCAGTACTTC.

This sequence joins TRBV28 and TRBJ1-1; 8 bases fit TRBD1. The CDR3 spans 13 residues. Germline V gene data show CDR1 as MDHEN and CDR2 as SYDVKM. Losses at the gene ends were 5 bases for V and 5 bases for J; bases not matched to a gene: 4. Here the CDR3 reads CASSTGQGTEAFF. In nucleotides, the CDR3 is TGTGCCAGCAGTACTGGACAGGGAACTGAAGCTTTCTTT.

This clone appeared a single time. J is TRBJ2-1 and V is TRBV15; TRBD1 is a possible D gene (6 bases). Germline V lookup: CDR1 LNHNV, CDR2 YYDKDF (reference sequence). V was clipped by 3 bases and J by 4 bases, with 10 bases between them. This CDR3 has 14 amino acids. As DNA, the CDR3 is TGTGCCACCAGCAGTGATGGACAGTACAATGAGCAGTTCTTC. Amino acid sequence: CATSSDGQYNEQFF.

The chain combines TRBV7-3 with TRBJ2-2; 9 bases agree with TRBD1. CDR3 length equals 15 residues. In germline, CDR1 is SGHTA, CDR2 FQGTGA. Trimming removed 5 bases from V and 6 bases from J; junction bases left unmatched: 7. The CDR3 loop reads CASSRQGGTAGELFF. CDR3 coding DNA: TGTGCCAGCAGCCGACAGGGGGGTACAGCCGGGGAGCTGTTTTTT. Complete variable domain (other parts from reference TRBV7-3 and TRBJ2-2): GAGVSQTPSNKVTEKGKYVELRCDPISGHTALYWYRQSLGQGPEFLIYFQGTGAADDSGLPNDRFFAVRPEGSVSTLKIQRTERGDSAVYLCASSRQGGTAGELFFGEGSRLTVL.

The V gene is TRBV10-3, the J gene TRBJ2-7; 8 bases are a match to TRBD1. Looked up from germline, CDR1 is ENHRY and CDR2 is SYGVKD. CDR3 size: 13 residues. Trimming cost V 4 bases and J 3 bases; bases outside gene matches: 2. DNA for the CDR3: TGTGCCATCAGTGGGACAGGGAACTACGAGCAGTACTTC. Its protein is CAISGTGNYEQYF.

The chain carries TRBV27 and TRBJ2-5; TRBD2 is a possible D gene (6 bases). This CDR3 comprises 14 residues. CDR1 and CDR2 (germline): MNHEY, SMNVEV (reference sequence). Trimming removed 5 bases at V and 4 bases at J, with 14 bases between. CDR3 amino acids: CASSPTGGRETQYF. As DNA, the CDR3 is TGTGCCAGCAGTCCTACTGGGGGGAGAGAGACCCAGTACTTC.

The chain has TRBV6-6 and TRBJ1-1; 11 nucleotides line up with TRBD1. In germline, CDR1 is MNHNY, CDR2 SVGAGI (reference sequence). Unmatched junction bases numbered 9, after V lost 5 bases and J lost 4 bases. This CDR3 spans 16 amino acids. DNA for the CDR3: TGTGCCAGCAGTCAACGGGACAGGGGGGAGGGCACTGAAGCTTTCTTT. This gives the protein CASSQRDRGEGTEAFF.

This clone has a handful of counts. J is TRBJ2-1 and V is TRBV7-3, with a weak D call TRBD2 (6 bases). The CDR3 runs to 15 residues. Germline lookup yields CDR1 SGHTA and CDR2 FQGTGA. The germline V and J ends were trimmed by 5 bases and 5 bases, with 16 bases remaining between them. CDR3 in DNA: TGTGCCAGCAGCCGGGACGGGACGGGAGACAATGAGCAGTTCTTC. Translating gives CASSRDGTGDNEQFF.

The chain has TRBV13 and TRBJ1-1; 9 bases are a match to TRBD1. Germline V gives CDR1 PRHDT, CDR2 FYEKMQ (reference sequence). After removal of 5 bases from V and 4 bases from J, the junction contained 14 bases not matched to a gene. The CDR3 extends over 17 amino acids. CDR3: CASSPDGQGRLATEAFF. The DNA for the CDR3 is TGTGCCAGCAGCCCAGACGGACAGGGGCGTTTGGCCACTGAAGCTTTCTTT.

The V and J genes are TRBV28 and TRBJ1-1, with no clear D. V lost 2 bases, J lost 4 bases, and 11 bases lay in between. Germline CDR1 is MDHEN and CDR2 is SYDVKM. The CDR3 extends over 14 amino acids. CDR3 sequence reads: CASSLRGLGTEAFF. CDR3 coding DNA: TGTGCCAGCAGTTTACGAGGTCTGGGCACTGAAGCTTTCTTT.

This CDR3 is CASSLRLAGSADTQYF. The CDR3 DNA reads as TGTGCCAGCAGCTTAAGGCTAGCGGGAAGCGCAGATACGCAGTATTTT. The chain carries TRBV7-6 and TRBJ2-3; 9 positions match TRBD2. Germline V gives CDR1 SGHVS, CDR2 FNYEAQ. Unmatched junction bases numbered 7, after V lost 2 bases and J lost 4 bases. The CDR3 loop spans 16 amino acids.